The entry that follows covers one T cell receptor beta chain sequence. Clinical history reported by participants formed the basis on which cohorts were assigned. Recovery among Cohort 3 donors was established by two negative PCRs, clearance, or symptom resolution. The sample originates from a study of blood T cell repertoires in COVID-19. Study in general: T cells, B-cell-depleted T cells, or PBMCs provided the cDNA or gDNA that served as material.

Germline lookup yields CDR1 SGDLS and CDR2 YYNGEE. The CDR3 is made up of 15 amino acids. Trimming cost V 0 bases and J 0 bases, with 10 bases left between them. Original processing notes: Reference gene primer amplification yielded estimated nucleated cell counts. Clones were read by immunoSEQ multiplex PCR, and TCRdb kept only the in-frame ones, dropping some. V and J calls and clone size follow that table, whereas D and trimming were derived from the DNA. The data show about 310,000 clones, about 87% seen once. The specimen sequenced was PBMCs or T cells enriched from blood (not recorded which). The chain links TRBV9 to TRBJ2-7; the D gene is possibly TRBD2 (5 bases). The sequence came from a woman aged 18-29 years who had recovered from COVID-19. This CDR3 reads CASSVGLARSYEQYF. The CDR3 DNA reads TGTGCCAGCAGCGTAGGATTAGCGCGCTCCTACGAGCAGTACTTC. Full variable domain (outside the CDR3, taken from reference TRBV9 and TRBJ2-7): DSGVTQTPKHLITATGQRVTLRCSPRSGDLSVYWYQQSLDQGLQFLIQYYNGEERAKGNILERFSAQQFPDLHSELNLSSLELGDSALYFCASSVGLARSYEQYFGPGTRLTVT.